This entry lists 22 T cell receptor beta chains sequenced from one sample in a study of blood T cell repertoires in COVID-19 (dated by TCRdb to 2018 to 2020). Library method: the immunoSEQ multiplex PCR assay. Entries here come from immuneACCESS through TCRdb and include only in-frame sequences with V and J called. Some clones fail to appear in such tables; in the studies checked, an unresolved V gene covers under half of the shortfall, and the cause of the remainder is unknown. Across this sample there are around 200,000 clones, with more than 80% seen only once. More than 5.5% of the sample belongs to the ten largest clones. Material: PBMCs or T cells enriched from blood (not recorded which). The receptors were sampled from a middle-aged man who had recovered from COVID-19.

V and J are TRBV5-4 and TRBJ1-4; D is ambiguous. The CDR3 has 17 residues. The V gene lost 1 base and the J gene lost 0 bases, with 13 bases spanning the gap. Germline V gives CDR1 SGHNT, CDR2 YYREEE (reference sequence). The DNA of the CDR3 is TGTGCCAGCAGCTTGTCGCGGGGAAGGGCAACTAATGAAAAACTGTTTTTT. As protein: CASSLSRGRATNEKLFF. The full variable domain, rest sourced from reference TRBV5-4 and TRBJ1-4, is ETGVTQSPTHLIKTRGQQVTLRCSSQSGHNTVSWYQQALGQGPQFIFQYYREEENGRGNFPPRFSGLQFPNYSSELNVNALELDDSALYLCASSLSRGRATNEKLFFGSGTQLSVL.

The chain couples TRBV19 to TRBJ2-2; maybe TRBD1 (5 bases). There are 15 residues in the CDR3. Germline-derived CDR1 and CDR2 are LNHDA and SQIVND (reference sequence). With 3 bases removed from V and 4 bases from J, the gap between germline ends came to 12 bases. This CDR3 is CASSMVGASTGELFF. The CDR3 nucleotides are TGTGCCAGTAGTATGGTAGGGGCGAGCACCGGGGAGCTGTTTTTT.

This chain links TRBV7-8 with TRBJ2-3, with D unresolved. Trimming shortened V by 4 bases and J by 0 bases, and 5 bases separated the two germline ends. CDR1 is SGHVS, CDR2 FQNEAQ, per germline. The CDR3 extends over 13 amino acids. CDR3 nucleotide sequence: TGTGCCAGCAGCTCCTATAGCACAGATACGCAGTATTTT. This gives the protein CASSSYSTDTQYF.

The chain uses TRBV5-1 and TRBJ2-7; 15 positions agree with TRBD2. Germline values: CDR1 SGHRS, CDR2 YFSETQ. This CDR3 comprises 16 residues. V gave up 4 bases and J gave up 4 bases; unmatched junction bases: 6. The CDR3 sequence: CASSISGTSGGYEQYF. The CDR3 DNA sequence: TGCGCCAGCAGCATCTCCGGGACTAGCGGGGGGTACGAGCAGTACTTC.

The rearrangement joins TRBV15 to TRBJ1-2, with D possibly matching TRBD1 (5 bases). Looked up from germline, CDR1 is LNHNV and CDR2 is YYDKDF (reference sequence). Trimming pared 5 bases from V and 6 bases from J, leaving 16 bases between. This CDR3 is 14 amino acids long. CDR3 in DNA: TGTGCCACCAGCCCCCGTCCGGCGACAGATGGCTACACCTTC. Translation gives CATSPRPATDGYTF.

As regards this clone: Germline is not matched at one junction end, which may reflect a read error. This chain links TRBV2 with TRBJ1-5, with 12 bases lining up with TRBD1. The CDR3 covers 14 residues. In germline, CDR1 is SNHLY, CDR2 FYNNEI. The CDR3 DNA sequence: TGTGCCAGCAGCGGGACAGGGGGCAAACAGCCCCAGCATTTT. This encodes CASSGTGGKQPQHF.

The genes are TRBV7-9 and TRBJ2-3; 8 bases align to TRBD2. This CDR3 has 14 amino acids. Trimming removed 5 bases from V and 6 bases from J; junction bases left unmatched: 7. Germline CDR1 is SEHNR and CDR2 is FQNEAQ (reference sequence). The CDR3 bases are TGTGCCAGCAGCCCCGGGGGGGGGCCTGATACGCAGTATTTT. This sequence encodes CASSPGGGPDTQYF. The whole variable domain, remainder taken from reference TRBV7-9 and TRBJ2-3, is DTGVSQNPRHKITKRGQNVTFRCDPISEHNRLYWYRQTLGQGPEFLTYFQNEAQLEKSRLLSDRFSAERPKGSFSTLEIQRTEQGDSAMYLCASSPGGGPDTQYFGPGTRLTVL.

The chain couples TRBV10-3 to TRBJ2-1, with D tentatively TRBD2 (5 bases). Looked up from germline, CDR1 is ENHRY and CDR2 is SYGVKD. The CDR3 is 16 amino acids. V was pared by 0 bases and J by 5 bases, with 14 bases between. CDR3 region: CAISESLASINNEQFF. The CDR3 DNA is TGTGCCATCAGTGAGTCCCTAGCTAGTATAAACAATGAGCAGTTCTTC.

The V call is TRBV5-1, the J call TRBJ2-2; D is unresolved. This CDR3 region has 15 residues. The germline V and J ends were trimmed by 0 bases and 3 bases, with 9 bases remaining between them. Germline V gene data show CDR1 as SGHRS and CDR2 as YFSETQ. The CDR3 DNA sequence: TGCGCCAGCAGCTTGGCCAACTCCTACACCGGGGAGCTGTTTTTT. Its protein is CASSLANSYTGELFF.

The CDR3: CASSLAGNYGYTF. The CDR3 nucleotides read TGCGCCAGCAGCTTGGCGGGGAACTATGGCTACACCTTC. The chain recombines TRBV5-1 with TRBJ1-2; no definite D call. Germline lookup yields CDR1 SGHRS and CDR2 YFSETQ. The CDR3 consists of 13 residues. Trimming left V 0 bases short and J 2 bases short, with 5 bases between.

This clone was seen a few times. V gene TRBV11-3 combines with J gene TRBJ2-1, with 7 bases fitting TRBD2. CDR3 length equals 16 residues. CDR1 is SGHNT, CDR2 YENEEA, per germline. V lost 1 base, J lost 2 bases, and 5 bases stayed unmatched. The CDR3 is CASSLVGAGAYNEQFF. The CDR3 DNA sequence: TGTGCCAGCAGCTTAGTGGGCGCGGGGGCCTACAATGAGCAGTTCTTC. Combining the CDR3 with reference TRBV11-3 and TRBJ2-1 gives the whole variable domain EAGVVQSPRYKIIEKKQPVAFWCNPISGHNTLYWYLQNLGQGPELLIRYENEEAVDDSQLPKDRFSAERLKGVDSTLKIQPAELGDSAVYLCASSLVGAGAYNEQFFGPGTRLTVL.

The V call is TRBV5-1, the J call TRBJ1-2; perhaps TRBD1 as D (6 bases). This CDR3 is built from 16 residues. Trimming pared 0 bases from V and 0 bases from J, leaving 12 bases between. Germline V gene sequence: CDR1 SGHRS, CDR2 YFSETQ. The CDR3 reads CASSLGAGQANYGYTF. The CDR3 nucleotides read TGCGCCAGCAGCTTGGGAGCGGGACAAGCTAACTATGGCTACACCTTC.

V and J are TRBV20-1 and TRBJ1-2; TRBD1 is a possible D gene (5 bases). V was trimmed by 3 bases and J by 6 bases, leaving 8 bases between them. Per germline, CDR1 DFQATT and CDR2 SNEGSKA (reference sequence). The CDR3 extends over 11 amino acids. The CDR3 DNA reads TGCAGTGCTAGGACAGACGATGGCTACACCTTC. It yields the protein CSARTDDGYTF.

V is TRBV19 and J is TRBJ1-2; 7 bases line up with TRBD1. The trim removed 6 bases at V and 6 bases at J, leaving 13 bases unmatched. This CDR3 is 15 amino acids long. The germline gives CDR1 LNHDA, CDR2 SQIVND (reference sequence). CDR3: CASSETGKHVNGYTF. As DNA, the CDR3 is TGTGCCAGTAGCGAGACAGGGAAACACGTTAATGGCTACACCTTC. The whole variable domain, remainder taken from reference TRBV19 and TRBJ1-2, is DGGITQSPKYLFRKEGQNVTLSCEQNLNHDAMYWYRQDPGQGLRLIYYSQIVNDFQKGDIAEGYSVSREKKESFPLTVTSAQKNPTAFYLCASSETGKHVNGYTFGSGTRLTVV.

The V call is TRBV5-1, the J call TRBJ1-1; 7 bases are shared with TRBD1. This CDR3 contains 14 residues. Germline V gives CDR1 SGHRS, CDR2 YFSETQ. V was pared by 5 bases and J by 4 bases, with 8 bases of the junction left unmatched. The CDR3 DNA is TGCGCCAGCAGGCCTACTACAGGGGCCACTGAAGCTTTCTTT. Residues: CASRPTTGATEAFF.

The chain has TRBV7-3 and TRBJ1-2; a weak D match, TRBD1 (5 bases). V was shortened by 4 bases and J by 4 bases, with 13 bases between the two germline ends. This CDR3 spans 14 amino acids. Germline CDR1 is SGHTA and CDR2 is FQGTGA. The CDR3 sequence is CASSYRRQGYGYTF. In DNA, the CDR3 is TGTGCCAGCAGCTACAGAAGGCAGGGCTATGGCTACACCTTC. Looking up the rest from reference TRBV7-3 and TRBJ1-2 gives the full variable domain: GAGVSQTPSNKVTEKGKYVELRCDPISGHTALYWYRQSLGQGPEFLIYFQGTGAADDSGLPNDRFFAVRPEGSVSTLKIQRTERGDSAVYLCASSYRRQGYGYTFGSGTRLTVV.

This chain connects TRBV7-9 to TRBJ2-7; a possible D gene is TRBD2 (6 bases). Germline V gives CDR1 SEHNR, CDR2 FQNEAQ (reference sequence). The CDR3 runs to 14 residues. V lost 0 bases and J 7 bases, leaving 13 bases between the germline ends. The CDR3 loop reads CASSLASGVWEQYF. The CDR3 DNA reads TGTGCCAGCAGCTTAGCGTCGGGAGTTTGGGAGCAGTACTTC.

The chain recombines TRBV19 with TRBJ1-4, with TRBD1 identical over 7 bases. The V gene end was trimmed by 3 bases and the J gene end by 15 bases; junction bases not matched to a gene: 13. This CDR3 region has 14 residues. Germline values: CDR1 LNHDA, CDR2 SQIVND (reference sequence). The chain's CDR3 is CASSIRQGKERLFF. For the CDR3, the DNA is TGTGCCAGTAGTATCCGACAGGGTAAGGAGAGGTTGTTTTTT.

The CDR3 reads CASSSQGGDGYTF. Here the CDR3 DNA reads TGCGCCAGCAGCTCCCAAGGGGGCGATGGCTACACCTTC. This chain joins TRBV5-1 and TRBJ1-2, with 7 positions matching TRBD1. Per germline, CDR1 SGHRS and CDR2 YFSETQ. CDR3 length: 13 residues. V lost 3 bases, J lost 6 bases, and 5 bases stayed unmatched.

The J gene is TRBJ1-2, the V gene TRBV27; TRBD1 agrees at 9 bases. V was clipped by 7 bases and J by 4 bases; unmatched bases: 7. The CDR3 is made up of 14 amino acids. From germline, CDR1 is MNHEY and CDR2 SMNVEV (reference sequence). The chain's CDR3 is CASTHGTGSYGYTF. CDR3 bases: TGTGCCAGCACCCACGGGACAGGGTCCTATGGCTACACCTTC.

The CDR3: CASSLVGRNEQFF. CDR3 DNA sequence: TGTGCCAGCAGCTTGGTGGGGCGCAATGAGCAGTTCTTC. This sequence joins TRBV5-6 and TRBJ2-1; tentative D call: TRBD1 (5 bases). Between the trimmed V and J ends, which lost 0 bases and 6 bases, there was a span of 7 bases. CDR3 length: 13 residues. Germline values: CDR1 SGHDT, CDR2 YYEEEE.

The rearrangement links TRBV2 to TRBJ2-3; 11 nucleotides match TRBD2. Germline V CDR1 and CDR2: SNHLY, FYNNEI. The V and J ends lost 7 bases and 1 base, in that order; junction bases with no gene match: 10. CDR3 size: 17 residues. CDR3 nucleotides: TGTGCCAGCAAGTACGCTAGCGGGAGGTATGGCACAGATACGCAGTATTTT. It is translated as CASKYASGRYGTDTQYF.